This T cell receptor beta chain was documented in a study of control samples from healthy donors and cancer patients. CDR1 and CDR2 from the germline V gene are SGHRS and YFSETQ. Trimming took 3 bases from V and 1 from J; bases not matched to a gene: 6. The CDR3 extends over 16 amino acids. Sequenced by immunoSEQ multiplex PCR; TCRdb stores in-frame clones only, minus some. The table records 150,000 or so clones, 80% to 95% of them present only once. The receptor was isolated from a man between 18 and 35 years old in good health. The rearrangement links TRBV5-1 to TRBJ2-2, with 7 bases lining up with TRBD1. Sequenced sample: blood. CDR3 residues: CASSSITGENTGELFF. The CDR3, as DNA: TGCGCCAGCAGCTCAATTACAGGGGAGAACACCGGGGAGCTGTTTTTT.